Below, one T cell receptor beta chain is given with its context. Its cognate antigen is unknown. The authors ran a second PCR of about 6 to 11 cycles using a sample-barcoded 5' primer and a J-beta primer mix. MiXCR, run by TCRdb on the 5' RACE reads, gives a single entry per CDR3 protein. Here the sample spans roughly 560,000 distinct CDR3 sequences, nearly 25% being singletons. This sample is part of a study of blood T cells in healthy people across ages. Study findings and constraints: Versus aged donors, long-lived donors had higher diversity and more naive CD4+ cells.

The sample was also reused in another study, on T cells of mothers and their children. From that report: Per mother, over 8.5 million TCR beta CDR3 reads were obtained; per child, a few million.

The sequence was collected from a boy aged 5 to 17 in good health. Source material: blood.

This CDR3 is CSTQVGTTYNEQFF. DNA for the CDR3: TGCAGTACTCAAGTGGGGACTACGTACAATGAGCAGTTCTTC. The chain links TRBV20-1 to TRBJ2-1, with 7 bases that match TRBD2. The CDR3 has 14 amino acids. Germline assignment: CDR1 DFQATT and CDR2 SNEGSKA (reference sequence). The J segment lost 4 bases and the V segment lost 8 bases, leaving 11 bases of the junction unmatched.